These 9 T cell receptor beta chains were sequenced from one sample in a study of response to subunit inactivated influenza vaccine. TCRdb itself ran the RT-PCR reads through MiXCR, one entry per CDR3 protein. In the table there are about 480,000 distinct CDR3 sequences, 10% to 15% of which are singletons. The material sequenced was PBMCs from blood, taken roughly 45 days after vaccination. The origin of the receptors is a middle-aged man who received an inactivated influenza vaccine.

This clonotype came up a few times. The chain employs TRBV29-1 and TRBJ2-3; no clear D gene. Trimming pared 4 bases from V and 12 bases from J, leaving 17 bases between. The germline V gene has CDR1 SQVTM and CDR2 ANQGSEA. CDR3 length: 12 residues. CDR3 region: CSVAEPGRSQYF. The CDR3 DNA sequence: TGCAGCGTTGCGGAACCGGGTCGAAGTCAGTATTTT.

This clonotype was counted only a few times. This rearrangement joins TRBV12-3 or TRBV12-4 to TRBJ2-2; D gene unclear. This CDR3 spans 14 amino acids. V was pared by 7 bases and J by 0 bases, with 9 bases between. CDR3 coding DNA: TGTGCCAGCATCCTTGGGGCGAACACCGGGGAGCTGTTTTTT. Its translation is CASILGANTGELFF.

Ten or more counts support this clonotype. The chain is built from TRBV27 and TRBJ1-1; 10 bases agree with TRBD1. The V and J ends lost 8 bases and 6 bases, in that order; junction bases with no gene match: 3. CDR1 and CDR2 from the germline V gene are MNHEY and SMNVEV (reference sequence). CDR3 length: 12 amino acids. CDR3 residues: CASRGQGAEAFF. CDR3 nucleotides: TGTGCCAGCCGCGGACAGGGGGCTGAAGCTTTCTTT.

In its sample, this clonotype was seen a few times. The chain joins TRBV6-4 to TRBJ2-1, with D perhaps TRBD2 (6 bases). The CDR3 length is 14 residues. Trimming stripped 10 bases from V and 0 bases from J, with 13 bases between. Germline lookup yields CDR1 MRHNA and CDR2 SNTAGT. The chain's CDR3 is CATRLESSYNEQFF. The DNA for the CDR3 is TGTGCCACCCGACTAGAAAGCTCCTACAATGAGCAGTTCTTC.

This clonotype was detected ten times or more. V and J are TRBV7-6 and TRBJ2-1; 10 nucleotides match TRBD2. The CDR3 covers 17 residues. The V and J ends lost 0 bases and 4 bases, in that order; junction bases with no gene match: 6. The V gene's germline CDR1 is SGHVS and CDR2 FNYEAQ. The CDR3 loop reads CASSLAHGTSVYNEQFF. CDR3 in DNA: TGTGCCAGCAGCTTAGCCCACGGGACTAGCGTTTACAATGAGCAGTTCTTC.

This clonotype was detected ten times or more. CDR3 loop: CASSQGASGYNEQFF. DNA for the CDR3: TGCGCCAGCAGCCAAGGGGCTAGCGGCTACAATGAGCAGTTCTTC. V usage is TRBV4-3 and J usage is TRBJ2-1, with 7 bases identical to TRBD2. Per the germline V gene, CDR1 is LGHNA and CDR2 is YSLEER. The CDR3 consists of 15 residues. Germline trimming cut 1 base from V and 3 bases from J; bases unmatched to any gene: 3.

V usage is TRBV7-9 and J usage is TRBJ2-6; no clear D gene. This CDR3 contains 16 residues. Trimming stripped 7 bases from V and 2 bases from J, with 15 bases between. The V gene's germline CDR1 is SEHNR and CDR2 FQNEAQ (reference sequence). The CDR3 sequence is CASTPPRFPGANVLTF. CDR3 DNA: TGTGCCAGCACCCCCCCGAGGTTCCCTGGGGCCAACGTCCTGACTTTC.

V usage is TRBV5-1 and J usage is TRBJ1-6, with D unclear. Germline loops: CDR1 SGHRS, CDR2 YFSETQ. V gave up 4 bases and J gave up 3 bases, with 11 bases separating them. This CDR3 spans 15 amino acids. The CDR3 bases are TGCGCCAGCAGCGACGACCGGTACTATAATTCACCCCTCCACTTT. Translation: CASSDDRYYNSPLHF.

This clonotype was detected only a few times. This chain joins TRBV20-1 and TRBJ2-5; possibly TRBD1 for D (6 bases). CDR3 length: 14 residues. Germline values: CDR1 DFQATT, CDR2 SNEGSKA (reference sequence). Trimming pared 3 bases from V and 4 bases from J, leaving 15 bases between. In DNA, the CDR3 is TGCAGTGCTAGCTTACAGGGTTTACGAGAGACCCAGTACTTC. This translates into CSASLQGLRETQYF.